Described below is a single TCR beta chain sequence and its context. The data were obtained in a study of cytomegalovirus exposure and HLA in healthy donors. In the PCR, 60 Vbeta and 13 Jbeta primers were used. The method was immunoSEQ multiplex PCR; TCRdb's version includes in-frame clones alone and lacks a portion of them. The sample lists about 150,000 clones; 76% were seen once. Germline assignment: CDR1 LNHNV and CDR2 YYDKDF (reference sequence). Germline trimming cut 3 bases from V and 7 bases from J; bases unmatched to any gene: 8. CDR3 length: 15 residues. The chain combines TRBV15 with TRBJ1-2; TRBD1 matches 10 bases. The source is a woman in her 40s in good health and CMV-seronegative. The sequenced material came from PBMCs. The CDR3 DNA is TGTGCCACCAGCAGGGGGGACAGGGGCAACGCTGGCTACACCTTC. It yields the protein CATSRGDRGNAGYTF.